Sequencing of this T cell receptor (beta chain) was carried out in a study of T cell clonality in common variable immunodeficiency. General study points: Common variable immunodeficiency TCR beta sequences reportedly had fewer deletions and N-nucleotide insertions. Links between repertoire features and CVID complications were heterogeneity-limited. Compared with controls, CVID subjects had fewer shared TCRbeta clones.

With 3 bases clipped from V and 6 bases from J, the junction kept 5 bases outside the gene matches. The CDR3 has 14 amino acids. The germline V gene has CDR1 LNHDA and CDR2 SQIVND (reference sequence). Reduced serum IgG, IgA and/or IgM plus specific antibody deficiency defined CVID. Most patients and controls had Caucasian heritage. Some clones are missing from TCRdb's copy, which holds only in-frame ones; the method was immunoSEQ multiplex PCR. The sample presents some 19,000 clones, none singletons. This clone was counted between two and nine times. Antigen unknown. The missing CDR3 end, 3 residues past where the read stops, is filled in from the germline J gene.

The specimen was peripheral blood mononuclear cells. This sequence originates from a human donor with common variable immunodeficiency. This chain connects TRBV19 to TRBJ2-7; 10 bases fit TRBD2. CDR3 DNA (partial): TGTGCCAGTAGTATCGGGGGACTAGCGTCCGAG. Protein: CASSIGGLASE. The whole CDR3 protein is CASSIGGLASEQYF.